One T cell receptor (beta chain) is described in this entry. As yet, its antigen is unknown. TCRdb's copy holds only in-frame clones and misses some; the assay was immunoSEQ multiplex PCR. The sample records about 1.9 million clones, just under 95% being singletons. The sample belongs to a study of shared clonotypes between healthy human individuals. Findings and caveats of the study: Naive subsets typically showed greater estimated richness than memory subsets.

Germline lookup yields CDR1 LNHDA and CDR2 SQIVND (reference sequence). The CDR3 extends over 15 amino acids. V shed 2 bases and J 2 bases; nucleotides not matched to a gene: 3. CD45RO-negative CD8 cells positively selected for CCR7 made up the naive population, which excluded terminally differentiated effector memory CD45RA+ cells. J is TRBJ2-7 and V is TRBV19, with 10 bases that match TRBD2. This sequence was found in a man aged 18 to 29 in good health. Some clones in this sample may be carry-over from other donors' samples. The sequenced material came from naive CD8+ T cells from PBMCs. The DNA of the CDR3 is TGTGCCAGTAGTATAAGCCTAGCGGGAGCCTACGAGCAGTACTTC. This sequence encodes CASSISLAGAYEQYF.